This TCR beta chain was documented in a study of blood T cell repertoires in COVID-19. Sequenced by immunoSEQ multiplex PCR; TCRdb stores in-frame clones only, minus some. The sample consists of roughly 25,000 clones, 72% of them appearing once. Germline-derived CDR1 and CDR2 are SGHKS and YYEKEE (reference sequence). The CDR3 has 15 amino acids. J was trimmed by 5 bases and V by 0 bases; bases with no gene match: 8. This receptor was obtained from a woman aged 80 or older with acute or convalescent COVID-19. Sequencing was done on a sample of peripheral blood. The chain carries TRBV5-5 and TRBJ2-7; TRBD1 matches 7 bases. CDR3: CASSLEGAGTHEQYF. The CDR3 DNA reads as TGTGCCAGCAGCTTGGAGGGGGCAGGGACCCACGAGCAGTACTTC.